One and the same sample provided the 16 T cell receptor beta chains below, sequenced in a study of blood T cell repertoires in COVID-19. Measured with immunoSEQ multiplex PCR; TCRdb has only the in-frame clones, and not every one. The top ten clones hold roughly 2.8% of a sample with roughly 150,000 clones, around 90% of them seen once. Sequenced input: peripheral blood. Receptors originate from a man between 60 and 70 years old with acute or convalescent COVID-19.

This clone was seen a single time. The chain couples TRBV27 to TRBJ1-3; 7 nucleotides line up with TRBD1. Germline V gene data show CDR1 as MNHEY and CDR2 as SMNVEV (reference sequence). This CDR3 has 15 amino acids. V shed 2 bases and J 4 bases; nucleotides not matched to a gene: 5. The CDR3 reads CASSLNRGEGNTIYF. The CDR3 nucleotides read TGTGCCAGCAGTTTAAACAGGGGTGAAGGAAACACCATATATTTT.

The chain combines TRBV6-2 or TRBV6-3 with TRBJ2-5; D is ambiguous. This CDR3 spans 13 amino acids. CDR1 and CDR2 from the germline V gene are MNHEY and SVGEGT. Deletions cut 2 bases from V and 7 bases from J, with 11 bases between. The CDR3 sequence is CASSYGVPPTQYF. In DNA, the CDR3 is TGTGCCAGCAGTTACGGAGTCCCCCCGACCCAGTACTTC.

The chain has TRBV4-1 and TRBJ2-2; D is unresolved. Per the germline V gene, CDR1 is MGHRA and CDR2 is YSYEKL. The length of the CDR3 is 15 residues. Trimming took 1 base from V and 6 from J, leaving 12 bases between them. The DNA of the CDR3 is TGCGCCAGCAGCCAAGCCTCGTATCCCCCCGGGGAGCTGTTTTTT. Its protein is CASSQASYPPGELFF.

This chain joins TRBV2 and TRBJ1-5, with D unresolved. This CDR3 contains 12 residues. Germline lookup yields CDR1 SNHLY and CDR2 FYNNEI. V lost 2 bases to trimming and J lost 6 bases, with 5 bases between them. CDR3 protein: CASSETGQPQHF. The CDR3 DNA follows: TGTGCCAGCAGTGAAACGGGTCAGCCCCAGCATTTT. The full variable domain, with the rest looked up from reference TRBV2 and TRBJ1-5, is EPEVTQTPSHQVTQMGQEVILRCVPISNHLYFYWYRQILGQKVEFLVSFYNNEISEKSEIFDDQFSVERPDGSNFTLKIRSTKLEDSAMYFCASSETGQPQHFGDGTRLSIL.

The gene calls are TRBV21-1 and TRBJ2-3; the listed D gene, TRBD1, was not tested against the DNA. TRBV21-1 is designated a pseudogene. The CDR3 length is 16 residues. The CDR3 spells CASSNGGTVRADTQYF. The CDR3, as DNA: TGTGCCAGCAGCAATGGAGGGACAGTTAGGGCAGATACGCAGTATTTT.

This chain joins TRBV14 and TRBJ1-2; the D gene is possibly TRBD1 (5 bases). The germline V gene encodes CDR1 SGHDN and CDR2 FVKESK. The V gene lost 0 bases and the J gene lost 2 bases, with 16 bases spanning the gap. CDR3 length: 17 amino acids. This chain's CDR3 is CASSQETGRGSNYGYTF. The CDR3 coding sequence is TGTGCCAGCAGCCAAGAAACGGGGCGGGGGTCGAACTATGGCTACACCTTC.

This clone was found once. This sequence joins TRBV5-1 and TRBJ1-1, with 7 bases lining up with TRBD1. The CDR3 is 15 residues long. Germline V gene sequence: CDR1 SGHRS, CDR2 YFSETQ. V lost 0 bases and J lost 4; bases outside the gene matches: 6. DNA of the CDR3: TGCGCCAGCAGCTTGGCCACAGGGGCTGGCACTGAAGCTTTCTTT. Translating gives CASSLATGAGTEAFF.

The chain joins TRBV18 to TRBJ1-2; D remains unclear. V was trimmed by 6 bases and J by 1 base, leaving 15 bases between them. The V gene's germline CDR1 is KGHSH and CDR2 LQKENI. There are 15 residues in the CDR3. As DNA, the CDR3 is TGTGCCAGCTCTTCGACGAGCGATATTAACTATGGCTACACCTTC. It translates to CASSSTSDINYGYTF.

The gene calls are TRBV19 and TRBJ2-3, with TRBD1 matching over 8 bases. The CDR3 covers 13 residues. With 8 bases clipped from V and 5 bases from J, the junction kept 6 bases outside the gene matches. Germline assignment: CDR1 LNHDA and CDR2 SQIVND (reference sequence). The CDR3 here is CASSDRVGDTQYF. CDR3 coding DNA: TGTGCCAGTTCGGACAGGGTGGGAGATACGCAGTATTTT.

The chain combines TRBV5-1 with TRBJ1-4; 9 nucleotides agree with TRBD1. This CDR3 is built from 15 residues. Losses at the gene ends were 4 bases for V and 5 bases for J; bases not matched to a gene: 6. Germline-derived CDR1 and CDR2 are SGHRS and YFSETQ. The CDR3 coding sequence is TGCGCCAGCAGCGGAACCGGGACAGGGAATGAAAAACTGTTTTTT. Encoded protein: CASSGTGTGNEKLFF.

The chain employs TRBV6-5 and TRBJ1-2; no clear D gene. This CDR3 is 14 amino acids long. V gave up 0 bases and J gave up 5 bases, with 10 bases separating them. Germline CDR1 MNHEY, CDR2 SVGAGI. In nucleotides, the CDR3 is TGTGCCAGCAGTTACTCTATGGCCCCTTATGGCTACACCTTC. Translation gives CASSYSMAPYGYTF.

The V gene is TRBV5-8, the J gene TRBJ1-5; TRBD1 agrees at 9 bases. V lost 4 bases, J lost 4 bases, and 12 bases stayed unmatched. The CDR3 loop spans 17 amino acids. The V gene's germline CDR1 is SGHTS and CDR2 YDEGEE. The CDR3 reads CASSLGQGPRINQPQHF. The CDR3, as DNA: TGTGCCAGCAGCCTCGGACAGGGGCCTCGAATTAATCAGCCCCAGCATTTT.

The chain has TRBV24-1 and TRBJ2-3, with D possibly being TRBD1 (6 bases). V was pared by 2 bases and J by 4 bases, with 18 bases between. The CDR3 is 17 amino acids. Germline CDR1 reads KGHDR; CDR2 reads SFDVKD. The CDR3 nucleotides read TGTGCCACCAGTGATTCCTACCACCCTGCAGGGGCAGATACGCAGTATTTT. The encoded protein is CATSDSYHPAGADTQYF.

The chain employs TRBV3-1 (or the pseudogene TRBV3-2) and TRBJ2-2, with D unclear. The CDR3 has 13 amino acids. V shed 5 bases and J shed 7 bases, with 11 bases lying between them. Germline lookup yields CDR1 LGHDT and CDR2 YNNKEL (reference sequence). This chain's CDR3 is CASSSNLSGELFF. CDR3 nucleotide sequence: TGTGCCAGCAGCTCCAATCTTAGCGGGGAGCTGTTTTTT.

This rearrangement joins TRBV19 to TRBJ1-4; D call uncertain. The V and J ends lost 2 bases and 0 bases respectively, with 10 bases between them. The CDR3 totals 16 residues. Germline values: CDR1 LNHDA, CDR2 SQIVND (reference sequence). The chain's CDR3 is CASSIPGSATNEKLFF. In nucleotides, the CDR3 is TGTGCCAGTAGTATACCGGGATCCGCAACTAATGAAAAACTGTTTTTT.

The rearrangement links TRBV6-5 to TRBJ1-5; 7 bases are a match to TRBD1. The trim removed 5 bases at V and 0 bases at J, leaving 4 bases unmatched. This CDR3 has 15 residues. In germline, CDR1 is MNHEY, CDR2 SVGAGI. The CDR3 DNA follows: TGTGCCAGCAGTCTGGACAGGAGTAGCAATCAGCCCCAGCATTTT. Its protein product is CASSLDRSSNQPQHF.